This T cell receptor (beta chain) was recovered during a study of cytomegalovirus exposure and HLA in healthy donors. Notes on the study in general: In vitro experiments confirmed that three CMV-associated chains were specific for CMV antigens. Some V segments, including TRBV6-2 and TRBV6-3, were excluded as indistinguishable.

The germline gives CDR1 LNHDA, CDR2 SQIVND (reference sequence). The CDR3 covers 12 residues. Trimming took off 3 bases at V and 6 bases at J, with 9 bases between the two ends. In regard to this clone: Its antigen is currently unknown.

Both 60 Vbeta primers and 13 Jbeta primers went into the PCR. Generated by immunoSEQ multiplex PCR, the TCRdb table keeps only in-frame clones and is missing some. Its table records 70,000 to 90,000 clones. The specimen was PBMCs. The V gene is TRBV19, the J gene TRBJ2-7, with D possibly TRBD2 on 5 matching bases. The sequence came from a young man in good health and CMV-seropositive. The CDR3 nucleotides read TGTGCCAGTAGTATTTACGAGGGCGAGCAGTACTTC. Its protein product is CASSIYEGEQYF. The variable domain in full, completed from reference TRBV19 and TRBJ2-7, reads DGGITQSPKYLFRKEGQNVTLSCEQNLNHDAMYWYRQDPGQGLRLIYYSQIVNDFQKGDIAEGYSVSREKKESFPLTVTSAQKNPTAFYLCASSIYEGEQYFGPGTRLTVT.